The next 21 T cell receptor beta chains were all read from a single sample in a study of T cells in Graves' hyperthyroidism and ophthalmopathy. What was amplified from RNA transcripts were TCR beta CDR3 regions. A set of HTBI primers served as the primers for a first-round RT-PCR of the TCR CDR3. TCRdb recomputed calls from the multiplex PCR reads with MiXCR, one row per CDR3 protein. The table shows approximately 640,000 distinct CDR3 sequences, with roughly 17% occurring only once. The specimen was blood. All receptors derive from a man aged 45-60 years with Graves' hyperthyroidism.

This clonotype was picked up many times. The chain is built from TRBV27 and TRBJ2-7; D not certain. Germline values: CDR1 MNHEY, CDR2 SMNVEV (reference sequence). Deletions cut 4 bases from V and 3 bases from J, with 10 bases between. The CDR3 totals 13 residues. The CDR3 reads CASSWRQGYEQYF. CDR3 in DNA: TGTGCCAGCAGTTGGAGACAAGGCTACGAGCAGTACTTC.

The sample holds many counts of this clonotype. This chain uses TRBV28 with TRBJ1-2, with no clear D. Trimming shortened V by 7 bases and J by 5 bases, and 17 bases separated the two germline ends. Germline V gene data show CDR1 as MDHEN and CDR2 as SYDVKM. CDR3 size: 14 residues. CDR3 DNA sequence: TGTGCCAGCACTCTCACGTGGGGTTCGTATGGCTACACCTTC. It encodes CASTLTWGSYGYTF.

The chain is built from TRBV7-9 and TRBJ1-4; D ambiguous. V was cut by 5 bases and J by 3 bases, with 10 bases left in between. Germline V gene sequence: CDR1 SEHNR, CDR2 FQNEAQ (reference sequence). This CDR3 contains 14 residues. The CDR3 loop reads CASSEASPNEKLFF. The CDR3 nucleotides read TGTGCCAGCAGCGAGGCCTCCCCTAATGAAAAACTGTTTTTT.

This chain uses TRBV7-9 with TRBJ2-4; D call uncertain. The CDR3 extends over 16 amino acids. Germline V gene lookup returns CDR1 SEHNR and CDR2 FQNEAQ (reference sequence). Trimming left V 5 bases short and J 0 bases short, with 14 bases between. The CDR3 protein is CASSGRTDLAKNIQYF. CDR3 sequence (DNA): TGTGCCAGCAGCGGTAGGACGGACCTAGCCAAAAACATTCAGTACTTC.

This clonotype turned up a few times. This rearrangement joins TRBV20-1 to TRBJ2-7; a weak D match, TRBD2 (5 bases). Germline V CDR1 and CDR2: DFQATT, SNEGSKA (reference sequence). The CDR3 length is 16 residues. Trimming took off 5 bases at V and 5 bases at J, with 25 bases between the two ends. As DNA, the CDR3 is TGCAGTGCTGCTAACCCTAGACTAAGGGTCGGTGACGAGCAGTACTTC. Translated: CSAANPRLRVGDEQYF.

The chain joins TRBV12-3 or TRBV12-4 to TRBJ1-2; tentatively, D is TRBD1 (6 bases). V was shortened by 3 bases and J by 4 bases, with 15 bases between the two germline ends. CDR3 length: 15 residues. CDR3 sequence: CASSFRDTRTYGYTF. CDR3 in DNA: TGTGCCAGCAGTTTTAGGGACACGCGGACCTATGGCTACACCTTC.

A few counts support this clonotype. The J gene is TRBJ2-1, the V gene TRBV6-5; 7 bases match TRBD1. Per germline, CDR1 MNHEY and CDR2 SVGAGI. The CDR3 covers 16 residues. The V and J ends lost 0 bases and 4 bases, in that order; junction bases with no gene match: 6. The CDR3 DNA sequence: TGTGCCAGCAGTTACTCTAGTGGGACAGCTTACAATGAGCAGTTCTTC. This codes for CASSYSSGTAYNEQFF.

At least ten counts were recorded for this clonotype. This chain links TRBV6-2 or TRBV6-3 with TRBJ2-5; 8 bases agree with TRBD2. Germline V gene data show CDR1 as MNHEY and CDR2 as SVGEGT. The CDR3 sequence is 16 residues long. V lost 2 bases and J lost 4; bases outside the gene matches: 9. DNA of the CDR3: TGTGCCAGCAGTTACGGTTCTCCGGGGGGGCGAGAGACCCAGTACTTC. Translated: CASSYGSPGGRETQYF.

This clonotype was seen ten or more times. The rearrangement uses TRBV20-1 and TRBJ2-7, with D hard to call. Germline CDR1 is DFQATT and CDR2 is SNEGSKA (reference sequence). Trimming removed 3 bases from V and 0 bases from J, with 12 bases in between. The CDR3 extends over 14 amino acids. In nucleotides, the CDR3 is TGCAGTGCTAGGTCCTCGAAAGGCTCCTACGAGCAGTACTTC. It specifies CSARSSKGSYEQYF.

Only one count was recorded for this clonotype. Relative to the germline gene, one junction end is altered; a read error may explain this. This rearrangement joins TRBV18 to TRBJ1-1; D might be TRBD1 (5 bases). CDR1 and CDR2 from the germline V gene are KGHSH and LQKENI. This CDR3 is built from 11 residues. CDR3 DNA sequence: TGTGCCAGCGCTCATGACAGTGAAGCTTTATTT. Protein product: CASAHDSEALF.

This clonotype was recorded a few times. This chain uses TRBV10-3 with TRBJ2-1, with D perhaps matching TRBD1 (5 bases). There are 15 residues in the CDR3. Germline values: CDR1 ENHRY, CDR2 SYGVKD. V was pared by 2 bases and J by 3 bases, with 11 bases between. The DNA of the CDR3 is TGTGCCATCAGTGAGATCGCCAGGGTCTACAATGAGCAGTTCTTC. Translation gives CAISEIARVYNEQFF.

The sample holds many counts of this clonotype. The V gene is TRBV11-2, the J gene TRBJ1-4; tentative D call: TRBD1 (6 bases). This CDR3 region has 16 residues. Trimming took 5 bases from V and 8 from J, leaving 21 bases between them. Looked up from germline, CDR1 is SGHAT and CDR2 is FQNNGV. The DNA for the CDR3 is TGTGCCAGCAGCAGCCGAGACAGGTGGGATGACGAAAAACTGTTTTTT. It yields the protein CASSSRDRWDDEKLFF.

Many counts were recorded for this clonotype. The chain carries TRBV7-3 and TRBJ2-3; possible D gene TRBD1, 5 bases. Trimming pared 1 base from V and 4 bases from J, leaving 9 bases between. The CDR3 has 14 residues. CDR1 is SGHTA, CDR2 FQGTGA, per germline. CDR3 loop: CASSLSRVADTQYF. The DNA of the CDR3 is TGTGCCAGCAGCTTAAGCAGGGTTGCAGATACGCAGTATTTT.

The table lists this clonotype with many counts. The J gene is TRBJ1-2, the V gene TRBV27; 9 bases are shared with TRBD1. V dropped 6 bases and J dropped 4; count of bases not matched to a gene: 3. Germline assignment: CDR1 MNHEY and CDR2 SMNVEV (reference sequence). This CDR3 spans 13 amino acids. The CDR3 spells CASRGQGVYGYTF. DNA of the CDR3: TGTGCCAGCAGGGGACAGGGCGTCTATGGCTACACCTTC.

V and J are TRBV6-5 and TRBJ2-5, with TRBD2 matching 9 bases. The ends lost 0 bases at V and 7 bases at J; junction bases unmatched: 9. CDR1 is MNHEY and CDR2 is SVGAGI in the germline V gene. This CDR3 has 16 amino acids. This CDR3 is CASSYSAVAGVMTQYF. The CDR3 DNA follows: TGTGCCAGCAGTTACTCGGCGGTAGCGGGAGTTATGACCCAGTACTTC.

This clonotype came up a few times. This sequence joins TRBV3-1 and TRBJ2-4, with D unclear. V gave up 1 base and J gave up 0 bases, with 7 bases separating them. The CDR3 loop spans 15 amino acids. CDR1 is LGHDT, CDR2 YNNKEL, per germline (reference sequence). For the CDR3, the DNA is TGTGCCAGCAGCCAAGGCAGTTTAGCCAAAAACATTCAGTACTTC. Amino acid sequence: CASSQGSLAKNIQYF.

The rearrangement uses TRBV5-4 and TRBJ2-3; D is possibly TRBD2 (6 bases). CDR1 SGHNT and CDR2 YYREEE come from the germline V gene (reference sequence). The CDR3 is made up of 16 amino acids. V shed 4 bases and J shed 0 bases, with 15 bases lying between them. Here the CDR3 reads CASSGPSGSSTDTQYF. DNA of the CDR3: TGTGCCAGCAGCGGTCCCAGCGGGTCTAGCACAGATACGCAGTATTTT.

This clonotype was seen a few times. The chain recombines TRBV3-1 with TRBJ2-1; D remains ambiguous. With 0 bases removed from V and 6 bases from J, the gap between germline ends came to 9 bases. CDR1 and CDR2 from the germline V gene are LGHDT and YNNKEL (reference sequence). The CDR3 extends over 14 amino acids. The CDR3, as DNA: TGTGCCAGCAGCCAAGATCCCGACTCCAATGAGCAGTTCTTC. It codes for CASSQDPDSNEQFF.

The table lists this clonotype with many counts. The genes are TRBV5-1 and TRBJ2-7; 8 bases line up with TRBD1. This CDR3 is built from 16 residues. The J segment lost 4 bases and the V segment lost 2 bases, leaving 11 bases of the junction unmatched. Germline assignment: CDR1 SGHRS and CDR2 YFSETQ. In DNA, the CDR3 is TGCGCCAGCAGCTTCCTCGCCGGACAGGGTGGATACGAGCAGTACTTC. This gives the protein CASSFLAGQGGYEQYF.

This clonotype was picked up a small number of times. The chain carries TRBV3-1 and TRBJ2-3; 13 nucleotides agree with TRBD2. Looked up from germline, CDR1 is LGHDT and CDR2 is YNNKEL (reference sequence). This CDR3 comprises 17 residues. The J segment lost 6 bases and the V segment lost 0 bases, leaving 6 bases of the junction unmatched. CDR3 DNA: TGTGCCAGCAGCCAAGATAGGACTAGCGGGAGTTCTGATACGCAGTATTTT. It specifies CASSQDRTSGSSDTQYF.

This clonotype was seen at least ten times. The junction does not match germline at one end; this may be a read error. V usage is TRBV7-6 and J usage is TRBJ2-3; the D is unclear. CDR1 SGHVS and CDR2 FNYEAQ come from the germline V gene. The length of the CDR3 is 13 residues. DNA of the CDR3: TGTGCCAGCAGCCCCCCGCTCACATATACGCAGTATTTT. Translation: CASSPPLTYTQYF. The whole variable domain, remainder taken from reference TRBV7-6 and TRBJ2-3, is GAGVSQSPRYKVTKRGQDVALRCDPISGHVSLYWYRQALGQGPEFLTYFNYEAQQDKSGLPNDRFSAERPEGSISTLTIQRTEQRDSAMYRCASSPPLTYTQYFGPGTRLTVL.